This T cell receptor (beta chain) was sequenced for a study of CD8 T cells in ankylosing spondylitis (dated by TCRdb to the late 2010s). For context, the study as a whole: The study profiled T cell receptor beta repertoires in healthy donors and ankylosing spondylitis patients to find disease-linked TCR variants. In total, the full study cohort was made up of 108 healthy donors and 25 to 30 ankylosing spondylitis patients. Samples of peripheral blood were taken, and for ankylosing spondylitis patients, synovial fluid was collected as well.

The data were produced on an Illumina HiSeq 2500. Quantitative 5'-RACE with molecular barcodes was the method used to prepare the TCR beta libraries. The original methods were these. To identify disease-linked TCR variants, a new computational method was used, one built on a probabilistic model of VDJ rearrangement. Using fastp trimming at Q25 and MiXCR clonotype assembly, TCRdb reanalyzed the public sequencing data and kept in-frame beta chains. Entries are consolidated by CDR3 protein sequence, retaining the most common genes and DNA. TCRdb's processing, not the authors', yielded these V and J calls. Present in this sample are fewer than 650,000 distinct CDR3 sequences, roughly 13% of which were seen just once. The leading ten clones occupy 6.5% to 7% of the sample. This clonotype showed up just a few times. The antigen it recognizes is unknown. The input lacks base qualities; no much larger clone sits a single base away.

Results the study describes overall, beyond this receptor: According to the report, matched synovial fluid samples from ankylosing spondylitis patients were significantly enriched for the disease-linked clones. A CD8+ phenotype was shown by the disease-linked clones, which were found at relatively low frequencies in peripheral blood. Some TCR beta motif variants had previously been reported in synovial fluid and blood of reactive arthritis patients, which suggested common disease-initiation mechanisms. Blood from ankylosing spondylitis patients appeared to be characterized by a TCR beta motif composed of 7 to 9 highly homologous amino acid variants.

At the junction V is shortened by 3 bases and J by 5 bases; bases outside the gene matches: 3. CDR1 and CDR2, looked up from the germline V gene (reference sequence), are GTSNPN and SVGIG. The CDR3 numbers 12 residues from cysteine through phenylalanine. This entry keeps only the CDR3 DNA: 36 bases, framed from base 1. Specimen: blood, either unsorted or a sorted T cell fraction (not recorded which). The chain uses TRBV30 and TRBJ2-5; the junction holds 7 bases that match TRBD2. The sequence was collected from a male donor with ankylosing spondylitis. Read as DNA, the sequence is TGTGCCTGGAGGAGGGGAGGGGAGACCCAGTACTTC. Its protein reads: CAWRRGGETQYF.